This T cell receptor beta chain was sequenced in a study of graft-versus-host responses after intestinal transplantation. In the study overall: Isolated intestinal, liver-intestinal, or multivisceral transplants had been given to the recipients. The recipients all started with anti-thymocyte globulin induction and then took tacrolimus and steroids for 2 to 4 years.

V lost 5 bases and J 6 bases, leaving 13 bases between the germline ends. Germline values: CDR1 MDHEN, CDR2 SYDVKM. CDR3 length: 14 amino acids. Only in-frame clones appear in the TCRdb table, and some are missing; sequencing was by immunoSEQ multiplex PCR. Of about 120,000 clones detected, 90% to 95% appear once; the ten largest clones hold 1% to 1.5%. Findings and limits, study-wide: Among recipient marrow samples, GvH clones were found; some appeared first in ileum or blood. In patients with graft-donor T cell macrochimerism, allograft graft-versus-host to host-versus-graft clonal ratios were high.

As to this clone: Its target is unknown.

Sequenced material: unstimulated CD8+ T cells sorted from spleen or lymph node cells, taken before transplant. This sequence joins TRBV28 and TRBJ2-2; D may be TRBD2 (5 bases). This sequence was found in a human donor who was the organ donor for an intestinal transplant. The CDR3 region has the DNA TGTGCCAGCAGTATGTTCGGCGGGTCCGGGGAGCTGTTTTTT. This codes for CASSMFGGSGELFF.